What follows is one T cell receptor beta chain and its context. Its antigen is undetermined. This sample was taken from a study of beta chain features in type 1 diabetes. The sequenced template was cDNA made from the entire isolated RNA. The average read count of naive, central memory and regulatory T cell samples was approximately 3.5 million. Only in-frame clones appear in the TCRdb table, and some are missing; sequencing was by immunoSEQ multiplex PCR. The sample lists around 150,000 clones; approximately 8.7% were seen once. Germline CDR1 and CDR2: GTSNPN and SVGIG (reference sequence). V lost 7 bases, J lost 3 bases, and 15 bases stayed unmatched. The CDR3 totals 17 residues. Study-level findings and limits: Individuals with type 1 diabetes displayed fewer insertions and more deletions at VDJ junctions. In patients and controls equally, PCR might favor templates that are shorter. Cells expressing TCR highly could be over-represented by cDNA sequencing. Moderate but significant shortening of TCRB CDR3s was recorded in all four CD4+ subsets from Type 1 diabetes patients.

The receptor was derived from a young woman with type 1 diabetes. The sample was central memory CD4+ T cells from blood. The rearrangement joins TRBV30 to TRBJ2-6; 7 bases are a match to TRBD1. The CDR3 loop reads CASGGRQGLIGANVLTF. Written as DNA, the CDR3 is TGTGCCTCAGGGGGAAGGCAGGGGCTTATTGGGGCCAACGTCCTGACTTTC.